This T cell receptor beta chain was sequenced for a study of Graves' ophthalmopathy and Graves' hyperthyroidism. From RNA, the CDR3 regions of TCR beta chains were amplified and sequenced. The first-round RT-PCR employed HTBI primers together with the Qiagen OneStep RT-PCR kit. A multiplex PCR was then performed as the second round. One entry per CDR3 protein results from TCRdb running MiXCR on the multiplex PCR reads. The sample lists 40,000 to 45,000 distinct CDR3 sequences, around 50% occurring once. Where ophthalmopathy was present, donors had moderate-to-severe activity, CAS ≥3, NOSPECS ≥4 and duration under 3 months. V lost 4 bases and J lost 5; bases outside the gene matches: 8. CDR3 length equals 15 residues. CDR1 and CDR2 (germline): SGHDT, YYEEEE.

The rearrangement links TRBV5-6 to TRBJ2-1; 8 nucleotides align to TRBD2. The source is an adult man with Graves' ophthalmopathy. Sequencing was carried out using peripheral blood. The CDR3 loop reads CASSPGGGQHNEQFF. In DNA, the CDR3 is TGTGCCAGCAGCCCCGGGGGGGGGCAACACAATGAGCAGTTCTTC.